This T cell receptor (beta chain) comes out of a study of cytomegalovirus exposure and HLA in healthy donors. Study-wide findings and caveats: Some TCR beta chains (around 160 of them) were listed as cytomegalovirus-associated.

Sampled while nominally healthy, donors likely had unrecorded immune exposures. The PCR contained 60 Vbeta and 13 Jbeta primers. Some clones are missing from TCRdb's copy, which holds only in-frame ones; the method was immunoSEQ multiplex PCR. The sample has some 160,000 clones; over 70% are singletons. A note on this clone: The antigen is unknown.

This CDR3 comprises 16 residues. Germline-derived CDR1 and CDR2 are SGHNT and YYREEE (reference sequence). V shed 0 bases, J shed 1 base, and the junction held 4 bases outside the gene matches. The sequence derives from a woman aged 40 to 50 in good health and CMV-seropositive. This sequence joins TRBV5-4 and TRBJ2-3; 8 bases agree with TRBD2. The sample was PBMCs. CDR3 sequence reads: CASSLGRRGGTDTQYF. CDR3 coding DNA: TGTGCCAGCAGCTTGGGCCGGCGGGGGGGCACAGATACGCAGTATTTT.